This T cell receptor (beta chain) appears in the sequencing data of a study of T cell changes during pregnancy in multiple sclerosis. The CDR3 extends over 13 amino acids. The germline V gene encodes CDR1 ENHRY and CDR2 SYGVKD. The trim removed 6 bases at V and 6 bases at J, leaving 6 bases unmatched. Repertoires were generated with immunoSEQ multiplex PCR, while TCRdb's copy carries only in-frame clones and drops some. The sample shows roughly 47,000 clones, roughly 92% of them seen only once. The clonotype was recovered from a female donor with multiple sclerosis, enrolled in a pregnancy study. The chain links TRBV10-3 to TRBJ2-7; TRBD1 agrees at 9 bases. Here the sequenced sample was CD8+ T cells from peripheral blood mononuclear cells, taken before pregnancy. The CDR3 reads CAIRGQGFPEQYF. The CDR3 DNA reads as TGTGCCATCAGGGGACAGGGCTTTCCCGAGCAGTACTTC.